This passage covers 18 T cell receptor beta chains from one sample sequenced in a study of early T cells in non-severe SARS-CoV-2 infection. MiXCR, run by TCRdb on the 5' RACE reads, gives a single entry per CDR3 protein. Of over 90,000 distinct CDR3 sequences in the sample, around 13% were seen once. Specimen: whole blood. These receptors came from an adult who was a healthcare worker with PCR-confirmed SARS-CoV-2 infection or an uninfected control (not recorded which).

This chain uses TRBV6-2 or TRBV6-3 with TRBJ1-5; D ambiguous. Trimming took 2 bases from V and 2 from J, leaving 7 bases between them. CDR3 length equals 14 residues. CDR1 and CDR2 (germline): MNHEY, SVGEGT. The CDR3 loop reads CASSYISGNQPQHF. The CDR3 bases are TGTGCCAGCAGTTACATAAGTGGCAATCAGCCCCAGCATTTT.

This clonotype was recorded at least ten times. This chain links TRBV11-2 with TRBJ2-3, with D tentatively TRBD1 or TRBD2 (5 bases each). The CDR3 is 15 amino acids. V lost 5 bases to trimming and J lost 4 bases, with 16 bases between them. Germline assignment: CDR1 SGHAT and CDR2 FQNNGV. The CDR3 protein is CASSPYSRGPDTQYF. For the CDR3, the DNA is TGTGCCAGCAGCCCATACTCGAGGGGCCCAGATACGCAGTATTTT.

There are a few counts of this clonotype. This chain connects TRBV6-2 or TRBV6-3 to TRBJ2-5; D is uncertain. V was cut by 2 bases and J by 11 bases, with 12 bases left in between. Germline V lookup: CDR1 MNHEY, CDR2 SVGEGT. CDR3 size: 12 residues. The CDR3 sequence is CASSYASRSQYF. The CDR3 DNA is TGTGCCAGCAGTTACGCGTCTAGGTCTCAGTACTTC.

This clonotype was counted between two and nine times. The CDR3 spells CAIQGGQGLVYGYTF. The CDR3 DNA reads TGTGCCATACAAGGTGGTCAGGGGCTCGTCTATGGCTACACCTTC. This chain connects TRBV6-6 to TRBJ1-2; tentative D call: TRBD1 (6 bases). Germline V gene data show CDR1 as MNHNY and CDR2 as SVGAGI (reference sequence). V shed 10 bases and J shed 4 bases, with 22 bases lying between them. The CDR3 spans 15 residues.

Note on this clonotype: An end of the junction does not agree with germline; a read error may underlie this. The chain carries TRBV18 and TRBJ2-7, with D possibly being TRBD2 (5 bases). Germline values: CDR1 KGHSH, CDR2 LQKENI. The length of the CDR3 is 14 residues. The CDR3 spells CASPPTGSSYEQYF. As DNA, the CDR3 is TGTGCCAGCCCACCGACGGGAAGCTCCTACGAGCAGTACTTC.

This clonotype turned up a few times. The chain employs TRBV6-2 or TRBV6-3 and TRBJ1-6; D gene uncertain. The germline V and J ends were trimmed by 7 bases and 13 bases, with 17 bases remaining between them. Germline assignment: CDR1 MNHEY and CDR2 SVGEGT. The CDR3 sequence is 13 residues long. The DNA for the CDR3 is TGTGCCAGCACCATAAACAGCCTCCTGCCCCTCCACTTT. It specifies CASTINSLLPLHF.

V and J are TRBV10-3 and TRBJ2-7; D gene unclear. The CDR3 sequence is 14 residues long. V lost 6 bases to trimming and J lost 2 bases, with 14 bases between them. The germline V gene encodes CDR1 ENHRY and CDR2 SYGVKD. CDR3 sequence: CAISPQTVTYEQYF. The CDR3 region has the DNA TGTGCCATCAGCCCTCAGACCGTCACCTACGAGCAGTACTTC.

CDR3 bases: TGCAGCTCCCTAGCGGGTTACAATGAGCAGTTCTTC. This codes for CSSLAGYNEQFF. The rearrangement uses TRBV29-1 and TRBJ2-1; 8 bases are shared with TRBD2. This CDR3 is 12 amino acids long. The germline gives CDR1 SQVTM, CDR2 ANQGSEA. Losses at the gene ends were 8 bases for V and 4 bases for J; bases not matched to a gene: 4.

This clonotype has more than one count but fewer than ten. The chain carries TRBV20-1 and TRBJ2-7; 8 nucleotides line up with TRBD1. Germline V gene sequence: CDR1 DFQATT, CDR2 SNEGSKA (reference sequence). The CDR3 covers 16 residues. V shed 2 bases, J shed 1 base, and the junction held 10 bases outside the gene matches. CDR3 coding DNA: TGCAGTGCTAGACCTACCTCGGGACAGGTTTCCTACGAGCAGTACTTC. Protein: CSARPTSGQVSYEQYF.

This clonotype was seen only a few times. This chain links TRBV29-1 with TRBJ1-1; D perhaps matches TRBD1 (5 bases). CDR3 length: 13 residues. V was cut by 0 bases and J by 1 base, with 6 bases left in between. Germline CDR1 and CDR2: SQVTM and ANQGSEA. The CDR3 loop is CSVEEGPNTEAFF. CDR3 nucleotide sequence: TGCAGCGTTGAAGAGGGACCGAACACTGAAGCTTTCTTT.

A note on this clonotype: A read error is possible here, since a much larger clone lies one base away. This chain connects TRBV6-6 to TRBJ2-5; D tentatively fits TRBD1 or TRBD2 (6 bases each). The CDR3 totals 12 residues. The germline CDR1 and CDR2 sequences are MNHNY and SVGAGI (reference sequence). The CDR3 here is CASGGGKESQYF. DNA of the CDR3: TGTGCCAGCGGAGGGGGGAAAGAGTCCCAGTACTTC.

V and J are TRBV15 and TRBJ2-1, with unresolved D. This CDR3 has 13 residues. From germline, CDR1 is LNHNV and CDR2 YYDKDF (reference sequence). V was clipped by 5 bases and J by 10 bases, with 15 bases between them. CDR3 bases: TGTGCCACCAGCTTTCAGTCCGGTGGGGAGCAGTTCTTC. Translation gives CATSFQSGGEQFF.

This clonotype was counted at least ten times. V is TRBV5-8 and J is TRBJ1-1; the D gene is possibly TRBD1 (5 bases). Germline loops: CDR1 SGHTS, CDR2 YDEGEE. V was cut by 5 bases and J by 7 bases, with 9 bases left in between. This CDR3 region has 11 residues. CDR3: CASSTQGEAFF. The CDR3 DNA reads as TGTGCCAGCAGTACGCAGGGTGAAGCTTTCTTT.

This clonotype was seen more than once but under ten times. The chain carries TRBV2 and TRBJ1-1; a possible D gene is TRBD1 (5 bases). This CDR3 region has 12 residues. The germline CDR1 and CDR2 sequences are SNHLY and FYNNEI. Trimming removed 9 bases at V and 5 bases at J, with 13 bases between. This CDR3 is CASQGLRTEAFF. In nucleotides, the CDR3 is TGTGCCAGTCAGGGATTAAGGACTGAAGCTTTCTTT.

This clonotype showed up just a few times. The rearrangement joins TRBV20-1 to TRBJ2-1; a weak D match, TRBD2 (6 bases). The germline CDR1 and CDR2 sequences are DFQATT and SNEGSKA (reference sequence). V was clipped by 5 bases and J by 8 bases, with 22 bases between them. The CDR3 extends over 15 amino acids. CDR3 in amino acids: CSAPQGLRNLDEQFF. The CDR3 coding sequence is TGCAGTGCTCCCCAGGGACTCCGCAACCTGGATGAGCAGTTCTTC.

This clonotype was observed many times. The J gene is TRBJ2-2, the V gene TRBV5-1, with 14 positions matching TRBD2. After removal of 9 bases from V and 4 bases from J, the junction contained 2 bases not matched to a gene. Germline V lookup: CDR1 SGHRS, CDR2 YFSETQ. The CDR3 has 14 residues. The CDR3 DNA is TGCGCCATAGGGACTAGCGGGAGCACCGGGGAGCTGTTTTTT. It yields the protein CAIGTSGSTGELFF. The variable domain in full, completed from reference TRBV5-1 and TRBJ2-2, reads KAGVTQTPRYLIKTRGQQVTLSCSPISGHRSVSWYQQTPGQGLQFLFEYFSETQRNKGNFPGRFSGRQFSNSRSEMNVSTLELGDSALYLCAIGTSGSTGELFFGEGSRLTVL.

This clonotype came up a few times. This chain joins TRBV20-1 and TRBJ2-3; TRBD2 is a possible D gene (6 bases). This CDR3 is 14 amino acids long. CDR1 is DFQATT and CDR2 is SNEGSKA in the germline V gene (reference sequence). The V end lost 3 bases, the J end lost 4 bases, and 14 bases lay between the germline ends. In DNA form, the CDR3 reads TGCAGTGCTAGCGGGAGTCGCCCCCCAGATACGCAGTATTTT. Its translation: CSASGSRPPDTQYF.

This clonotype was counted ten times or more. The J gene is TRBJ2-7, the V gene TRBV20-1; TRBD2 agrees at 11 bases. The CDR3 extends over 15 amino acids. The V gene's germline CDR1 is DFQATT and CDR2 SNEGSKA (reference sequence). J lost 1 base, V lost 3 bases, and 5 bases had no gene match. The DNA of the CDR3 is TGCAGTGCTAGCACACTAGCGGGGGTGTCCTACGAGCAGTACTTC. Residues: CSASTLAGVSYEQYF.